These 20 T cell receptor beta chains originate from one sample sequenced in a study of T cell responses to AZD1222 COVID-19 vaccine (dated by TCRdb to the early 2020s). The library came from the immunoSEQ multiplex PCR assay. This immuneACCESS table, as held by TCRdb, lists in-frame sequences with V and J called but not all clones. Of the missing ones, under half trace to an unresolved V gene in checked studies; the others have no known cause. The sample table records roughly 160,000 clones; over 75% of these occur just once. About 6.9% of the sample is taken by the ten largest. The time point label here, explained by the study, means: baseline before first vaccination. The sample in question was peripheral blood, obtained on day 0 of AZD1222 vaccination. These receptors were collected from an adult in good health.

The chain couples TRBV29-1 to TRBJ2-7, with TRBD1 matching over 10 bases. Germline-derived CDR1 and CDR2 are SQVTM and ANQGSEA. The CDR3 is 13 amino acids. V was pared by 4 bases and J by 0 bases, with 0 bases of the junction left unmatched. The CDR3 is CSVGTGGSYEQYF. DNA of the CDR3: TGCAGCGTTGGGACAGGGGGCTCCTACGAGCAGTACTTC.

The V and J genes are TRBV23-1 and TRBJ2-5, with 7 bases lining up with TRBD1. TRBV23-1 is filed as an ORF, its function uncertain. This CDR3 is built from 18 residues. Unmatched junction bases numbered 16, after V lost 6 bases and J lost 0 bases. CDR3 sequence (DNA): TGCGCCAGCAGGCCCTTTCGACAGGGACCTGACCACCAAGAGACCCAGTACTTC. Residues: CASRPFRQGPDHQETQYF.

The V call is TRBV7-8, the J call TRBJ1-2, with D uncertain. Germline values: CDR1 SGHVS, CDR2 FQNEAQ. The CDR3 covers 14 residues. V lost 1 base and J 4 bases, leaving 10 bases between the germline ends. For the CDR3, the DNA is TGTGCCAGCAGCTTAGTGGGCGGTGCCTATGGCTACACCTTC. This sequence encodes CASSLVGGAYGYTF.

The rearrangement links TRBV18 to TRBJ2-7, with TRBD2 matching 12 bases. After removal of 3 bases from V and 0 bases from J, the junction contained 0 bases not matched to a gene. The germline V gene encodes CDR1 KGHSH and CDR2 LQKENI. The CDR3 runs to 15 residues. In DNA, the CDR3 is TGTGCCAGCTCACCGACTAGCGGGGGCTCCTACGAGCAGTACTTC. The encoded protein is CASSPTSGGSYEQYF.

V and J are TRBV13 and TRBJ2-3; TRBD1 aligns across 8 bases. Trimming at V came to 3 bases and at J to 1 base, leaving 3 bases not matched to a gene. There are 15 residues in the CDR3. Germline V gene lookup returns CDR1 PRHDT and CDR2 FYEKMQ (reference sequence). As DNA, the CDR3 is TGTGCCAGCAGCTTCATGGGACAGGGCACAGATACGCAGTATTTT. It specifies CASSFMGQGTDTQYF.

CDR3 region: CASSEPPVVWTEQYV. CDR3 nucleotide sequence: TGTGCCAGCAGTGAACCTCCCGTCGTATGGACCGAGCAGTACGTC. The chain carries TRBV2 and TRBJ2-7; the D is unclear. CDR1 is SNHLY, CDR2 FYNNEI, per germline. The length of the CDR3 is 15 residues. The V gene lost 2 bases and the J gene lost 6 bases, with 17 bases spanning the gap.

The gene calls are TRBV15 and TRBJ1-1, with no clear D. Per germline, CDR1 LNHNV and CDR2 YYDKDF (reference sequence). The V end lost 3 bases, the J end lost 5 bases, and 19 bases lay between the germline ends. The CDR3 has 16 residues. Written as DNA, the CDR3 is TGTGCCACCAGCAGCTTCCCGGGAGGAGGGTTGACTGAAGCTTTCTTT. This gives the protein CATSSFPGGGLTEAFF. The full variable domain, its missing parts supplied by reference TRBV15 and TRBJ1-1, is DAMVIQNPRYQVTQFGKPVTLSCSQTLNHNVMYWYQQKSSQAPKLLFHYYDKDFNNEADTPDNFQSRRPNTSFCFLDIRSPGLGDTAMYLCATSSFPGGGLTEAFFGQGTRLTVV.

J is TRBJ2-3 and V is TRBV7-9, with D possibly matching TRBD1 (6 bases). In germline, CDR1 is SEHNR, CDR2 FQNEAQ (reference sequence). This CDR3 has 15 amino acids. With 5 bases removed from V and 0 bases from J, the gap between germline ends came to 12 bases. The CDR3 is CASSLGGQSTDTQYF. CDR3 bases: TGTGCCAGCAGCCTCGGCGGACAGAGCACAGATACGCAGTATTTT.

The chain recombines TRBV4-2 with TRBJ1-4; no firm D call. V was cut by 0 bases and J by 10 bases, with 18 bases left in between. Germline lookup yields CDR1 LGHNA and CDR2 YNFKEQ. The CDR3 totals 16 residues. The CDR3 spells CASSQDGSGFNRKLFF. The CDR3 nucleotides read TGTGCCAGCAGCCAAGATGGATCGGGGTTCAATAGAAAACTGTTTTTT.

The DNA for the CDR3 is TGTGCCAGCAGCGAACCCAACAGGGGGGCTGGAAACACCATATATTTT. It translates to CASSEPNRGAGNTIYF. The rearrangement joins TRBV28 to TRBJ1-3, with 8 bases aligning to TRBD1. J lost 2 bases, V lost 6 bases, and 9 bases had no gene match. Germline CDR1 reads MDHEN; CDR2 reads SYDVKM. CDR3 length: 16 residues.

V gene TRBV5-1 combines with J gene TRBJ1-2; D is perhaps TRBD1 (5 bases). CDR3 length: 15 amino acids. With 4 bases removed from V and 6 bases from J, the gap between germline ends came to 19 bases. Germline V gene lookup returns CDR1 SGHRS and CDR2 YFSETQ. CDR3 in DNA: TGCGCCAGCAGCGGGGGAAGTGGGGAGGCCGATGGCTACACCTTC. This encodes CASSGGSGEADGYTF.

The chain is built from TRBV3-1 (or the pseudogene TRBV3-2) and TRBJ2-3, with 9 nucleotides matching TRBD2. The CDR3 length is 15 residues. The V gene end was trimmed by 4 bases and the J gene end by 6 bases; junction bases not matched to a gene: 8. Germline loops: CDR1 LGHDT, CDR2 YNNKEL (reference sequence). In nucleotides, the CDR3 is TGTGCCAGCAGCCGAATAGCGGGGGCTTCGGATACGCAGTATTTT. The encoded protein is CASSRIAGASDTQYF.

This chain links TRBV4-1 with TRBJ2-4, with 7 bases aligning to TRBD1. The V gene's germline CDR1 is MGHRA and CDR2 YSYEKL. This CDR3 contains 17 residues. V was clipped by 0 bases and J by 8 bases; unmatched bases: 13. CDR3 region: CASSQESTNRGLDIQYF. The DNA for the CDR3 is TGCGCCAGCAGCCAAGAATCAACTAACAGGGGTTTGGACATTCAGTACTTC.

V usage is TRBV28 and J usage is TRBJ2-3; the match to TRBD2 covers 9 bases. V gave up 7 bases and J gave up 5 bases; unmatched junction bases: 16. The CDR3 totals 17 residues. The germline gives CDR1 MDHEN, CDR2 SYDVKM. CDR3 protein: CASIPPPAGGLVDTQYF. Here the CDR3 DNA reads TGTGCCAGCATTCCACCCCCTGCGGGGGGGCTGGTAGATACGCAGTATTTT.

The rearrangement joins TRBV9 to TRBJ2-3; TRBD1 agrees at 7 bases. The CDR3 is made up of 15 amino acids. V shed 3 bases, J shed 7 bases, and the junction held 11 bases outside the gene matches. Per the germline V gene, CDR1 is SGDLS and CDR2 is YYNGEE. The CDR3 loop reads CASSGDTGTVNTQYF. The CDR3 bases are TGTGCCAGCAGCGGAGACACTGGGACAGTTAATACGCAGTATTTT.

In this sample, this clone turned up once. V and J are TRBV5-4 and TRBJ1-1; tentative D call: TRBD1 (5 bases). The V end was cut by 0 bases, the J end by 5 bases, with 14 bases between. The length of the CDR3 is 15 residues. Germline assignment: CDR1 SGHNT and CDR2 YYREEE (reference sequence). The CDR3 sequence: CASSLEGARGTEAFF. For the CDR3, the DNA is TGTGCCAGCAGCTTGGAAGGGGCCCGAGGTACTGAAGCTTTCTTT.

Only one count was recorded for this clone. This chain joins TRBV7-3 and TRBJ2-1; tentatively, D is TRBD1 (6 bases). V was pared by 2 bases and J by 5 bases, with 7 bases between. Germline assignment: CDR1 SGHTA and CDR2 FQGTGA. The CDR3 spans 13 residues. In DNA form, the CDR3 reads TGTGCCAGCAGCTTAGACAGGAACAATGAGCAGTTCTTC. It codes for CASSLDRNNEQFF.

J is TRBJ2-3 and V is TRBV4-1; 12 bases line up with TRBD2. In germline, CDR1 is MGHRA, CDR2 YSYEKL. CDR3 length equals 18 residues. V lost 0 bases to trimming and J lost 1 base; unmatched junction nucleotides: 5. The CDR3 sequence: CASSQEGWTSGGTDTQYF. For the CDR3, the DNA is TGCGCCAGCAGCCAAGAAGGTTGGACTAGCGGGGGCACAGATACGCAGTATTTT.

J is TRBJ1-3 and V is TRBV18; D gene unclear. Trimming took off 1 base at V and 4 bases at J, with 17 bases between the two ends. Germline assignment: CDR1 KGHSH and CDR2 LQKENI. This CDR3 contains 17 residues. The CDR3 spells CASSPLGRHLLGNTIYF. CDR3 DNA: TGTGCCAGCTCACCACTCGGCCGTCACCTCCTGGGAAACACCATATATTTT.

This sequence joins TRBV5-4 and TRBJ2-3; tentative D call: TRBD1 (6 bases). CDR3 size: 17 residues. Trimming stripped 6 bases from V and 2 bases from J, with 22 bases between. Per the germline V gene, CDR1 is SGHNT and CDR2 is YYREEE (reference sequence). The DNA for the CDR3 is TGTGCCAGCATTAACTCCGGACAGAGTCACATCACAGATACGCAGTATTTT. This gives the protein CASINSGQSHITDTQYF.